These T cell receptor beta chains were read from a single sample in a study of Ad26.COV2.S vaccination and SARS-CoV-2 variants. Produced via immunoSEQ multiplex PCR; TCRdb's table is partial and in-frame only. Here the sample spans just over 350,000 clones, about 90% being singletons. Sequencing used peripheral blood, obtained after recovery from COVID-19. These receptors originate from a human donor who had recovered from COVID-19. Both conserved end residues are part of each CDR3. A D gene is named only where the DNA matches it firmly. Only part of the rows carry a size: once, few, many, or a class if the clone is expanded.

clone_size	d_call	cdr3_length	v_call	j_call	cdr3_nt	cdr3_aa
once	-	15	TRBV2	TRBJ2-2	TGTGCCAGCAGCCTAGGACAGCCGAACACCGGGGAGCTGTTTTTT	CASSLGQPNTGELFF
-	-	15	TRBV29-1	TRBJ1-1	TGCAGCGTTTATCCGGGACCTAGCTTAAGCTCTGAAGCTTTCTTT	CSVYPGPSLSSEAFF
-	-	13	TRBV4-3	TRBJ2-3	TGCGCCAGCAGCCATAGTAACACAGATACGCAGTATTTT	CASSHSNTDTQYF
-	-	13	TRBV12-3/TRBV12-4	TRBJ2-3	TGTGCCAGCAGTTTGTTGCAGGGGGATACGCAGTATTTT	CASSLLQGDTQYF
-	-	14	TRBV9	TRBJ2-2	TGTGCCAGCAGCGTAGAGGGGTTTACCGGGGAGCTGTTTTTT	CASSVEGFTGELFF
-	-	13	TRBV15	TRBJ1-2	TGTGCCACCAGCAGAGATGGCCAAGCTGGCTACACCTTC	CATSRDGQAGYTF
-	-	15	TRBV19	TRBJ1-1	TGTGCCAGTAGTATTCCCAAGATGGGCAACACTGAAGCTTTCTTT	CASSIPKMGNTEAFF
-	-	14	TRBV5-4	TRBJ1-3	TGTGCCATCACCGGAGTGGGATCTGGAAACACCATATATTTT	CAITGVGSGNTIYF
once	-	13	TRBV18	TRBJ2-3	TGTGCCAGCTCACCAGGGACCGGAGATACGCAGTATTTT	CASSPGTGDTQYF
-	TRBD2	16	TRBV5-4	TRBJ2-3	TGTGCCAGCAGCCCGGGACTAGCGGGGGTCACAGATACGCAGTATTTT	CASSPGLAGVTDTQYF
-	TRBD2	16	TRBV10-3	TRBJ2-1	TGTGCCATCAGTCCAGGACTAGCGGGGAAATACAATGAGCAGTTCTTC	CAISPGLAGKYNEQFF
-	-	15	TRBV7-2	TRBJ1-4	TGTGCCAGCAGCTACACCGGGACACCCTATGAAAAACTGTTTTTT	CASSYTGTPYEKLFF
-	-	15	TRBV5-4	TRBJ1-2	TGTGCCAGCAGCTTGGGTTCAGGGGTGGACTATGGCTACACCTTC	CASSLGSGVDYGYTF
-	-	14	TRBV7-9	TRBJ1-6	TGTGCCAGCAGCTCCGGACAGTATAATTCACCCCTCCACTTT	CASSSGQYNSPLHF
-	TRBD2	16	TRBV3-1/TRBV3-2	TRBJ2-5	TGTGCCAGCAGCCAGACCGGGACTAGCGGACAAGAGACCCAGTACTTC	CASSQTGTSGQETQYF
-	-	14	TRBV7-2	TRBJ2-1	TGTGCCAGCAGCCTTGGGACGGGATACAATGAGCAGTTCTTC	CASSLGTGYNEQFF
-	TRBD2	15	TRBV11-2	TRBJ2-3	TGTGCCAGCAGCGGGGGAGCGGGGGCACAAGGAACGCAGTATTTT	CASSGGAGAQGTQYF
-	-	13	TRBV2	TRBJ1-2	TGTGCCAGCAGTGAAGCGGAGGCAGGGGATAGAGCCTTC	CASSEAEAGDRAF
-	-	13	TRBV12-3/TRBV12-4	TRBJ1-5	TGTGCCAGCAGTAAGACAGGTAGCCAGCCCCAGCATTTT	CASSKTGSQPQHF
once	-	13	TRBV19	TRBJ1-1	TGTGCCAGTAGTATGACACTGGGCTCTGAAGCTTTCTTT	CASSMTLGSEAFF
-	-	13	TRBV29-1	TRBJ2-1	TGCAGCGTTGAAGATTATCTGGGCAATGAGCAGTTCTTC	CSVEDYLGNEQFF
-	-	16	TRBV7-9	TRBJ1-1	TGTGCCAGCAGCTTAGTACAGGGTAGGGTGAACACTGAAGCTTTCTTT	CASSLVQGRVNTEAFF
-	-	13	TRBV27	TRBJ1-5	TGTGCCAGCAGTTTCACAGATAATCAGCCCCAGCATTTT	CASSFTDNQPQHF
-	-	12	TRBV19	TRBJ1-5	TGTGCCAGTAGAGATAGCAATCAGCCCCAGCATTTT	CASRDSNQPQHF
-	-	15	TRBV2	TRBJ1-5	TGTGCCAGCAGTGGCGGGAGAATCCCCAATCAGCCCCAGCATTTT	CASSGGRIPNQPQHF
-	TRBD1	18	TRBV3-1/TRBV3-2	TRBJ1-2	TGTGCCAGCAGCCAAGATGCACAGGGGAAAACTCCCCTCTATGGCTACACCTTC	CASSQDAQGKTPLYGYTF
-	-	13	TRBV10-3	TRBJ2-7	TGTGCCATCAGTGAGGGCACCGCGGCCGAGCAGTACTTC	CAISEGTAAEQYF
-	-	14	TRBV19	TRBJ1-1	TGTGCCAGTAGTATAGAAACATGGAACACTGAAGCTTTCTTT	CASSIETWNTEAFF
-	TRBD2	18	TRBV5-1	TRBJ2-5	TGCGCCAGCAGCAGCCTAGGACTAGCGGGGGGCTGGGGAGAGACCCAGTACTTC	CASSSLGLAGGWGETQYF
-	TRBD1	13	TRBV5-6	TRBJ1-2	TGTGCCAGCAGCCAGGGGGGGCGATATGGCTACACCTTC	CASSQGGRYGYTF
-	-	12	TRBV12-3/TRBV12-4	TRBJ1-5	TGTGCCAGCAGTTTCGGTGAGCAGCCCCAGCATTTT	CASSFGEQPQHF
-	TRBD1	16	TRBV5-5	TRBJ2-7	TGTGCCAGCAGCTTGGCCCCGGACAGGAGCTCCTACGAGCAGTACTTC	CASSLAPDRSSYEQYF
-	TRBD2	15	TRBV9	TRBJ2-7	TGTGCCAGCAGCCGGGGACTAGATAGCTCCTACGAGCAGTACTTC	CASSRGLDSSYEQYF
few	TRBD1	15	TRBV5-1	TRBJ1-2	TGCGCCAGCAGCTTGAACAGGGGCAGGTCCCGGGGCTACACCTTC	CASSLNRGRSRGYTF
-	-	16	TRBV6-6	TRBJ1-3	TGTGCCAGCACCTTACAGGGTTTGGGGATTGGAAACACCATATATTTT	CASTLQGLGIGNTIYF
-	-	15	TRBV27	TRBJ1-1	TGTGCCACCCTTCGGGGCGTGGGCCCTAACACTGAAGCTTTCTTT	CATLRGVGPNTEAFF
-	-	15	TRBV19	TRBJ1-2	TGTGCCAGTAGTATAGCTTCCGGGACAAGCTATGGCTACACCTTC	CASSIASGTSYGYTF
once	-	16	TRBV19	TRBJ2-5	TGTGCCAGTAGTATAGGGTCAGCATCTGGCCAAGAGACCCAGTACTTC	CASSIGSASGQETQYF
-	-	15	TRBV3-1/TRBV3-2	TRBJ1-2	TGTGCCAGCAGCCAAGAGGGTTCTTATAACTATGGCTACACCTTC	CASSQEGSYNYGYTF
-	TRBD1	16	TRBV3-1/TRBV3-2	TRBJ1-2	TGTGCCAGCAGCCACCGAAAGACAGGGGGCGGCTATGGCTACACCTTC	CASSHRKTGGGYGYTF